This entry concerns a single T cell receptor beta chain. Its antigen has not been determined. Base qualities are not at hand, and no much larger clone is one base apart. The data derive from a study of blood T cell repertoires in COVID-19 (dated by TCRdb to 2020 to 2022). The study in broad terms: Samples from collaborators originated in the United States, Italy and Spain and spanned both the acute and convalescent phases of COVID-19. The prospective study material was composed of cDNA or gDNA derived from T cells, B-cell-depleted T cells, or PBMCs. Deeply sampled blood TCRbeta repertoires from subjects exposed to, actively infected with, or recovered from COVID-19 were included in the dataset. The repertoires were released in a freely available public database intended as a resource for research on the immune response to SARS-CoV-2. The samples were drawn from the first 160 participants of the ongoing ImmuneRACE study and from 950 to 1,500 subjects provided by 6 global collaborators. Sample metadata almost always included a de-identified subject ID, COVID-19 status, age in years and sex. Where HLA class I and class II types were available, the types were taken from metadata supplied by the sample provider, not from assay-based typing.

Overall results and qualifications from the work: The amount of clinical and demographic metadata varied by source and participant and was provided uncurated.

TCRbeta CDR3 regions were amplified from genomic DNA by means of the immunoSEQ Assay, a bias-controlled multiplex PCR. The authors' analysis ran thus. The number of nucleated cells in each sample was estimated from the amplification of reference gene primers within the assay. To quantify the absolute abundance of each unique TCRbeta CDR3 rearrangement, sequence reads were collapsed and filtered. Productive Simpson clonality was computed per sample as the square root of Simpson's diversity index over productive rearrangements. TCRdb's version of the immuneACCESS table is confined to in-frame rearrangements and falls short of the full clone set. An unresolved V gene accounts for under half of the shortfall where checked; the remainder is of unknown origin. For V, J and clone size, that table is used; D and trimming come from the DNA. The sample has 35,000 to 40,000 clones on record, 88% of them singletons. In total, the top ten clones hold roughly 18% of the sample.

The germline V gene specifies LGHNA as CDR1 and YNFKEQ as CDR2. Cut back by 2 bases and 1 base, the V and J ends lie 6 bases apart. From its cysteine to its phenylalanine, the CDR3 spans 13 amino acids. This entry keeps only the CDR3 DNA: 39 bases, framed from base 1. Collaborating institutions collected whole blood in K2EDTA tubes following their own protocols. For TCRbeta analysis, collaborators shipped samples as frozen whole blood, isolated PBMCs, or DNA extracted from either of those sample types. The sequence joins TRBV4-2 to TRBJ2-7; a confident D gene designation cannot be given. This TCR derives from a man between 70 and 80 years old with acute or convalescent COVID-19. The sequenced sample was peripheral blood. In nucleotide form, the sequence is TGTGCCAGCAGCCAATATATGTCCTACGAGCAGTACTTC. Its translation is CASSQYMSYEQYF.